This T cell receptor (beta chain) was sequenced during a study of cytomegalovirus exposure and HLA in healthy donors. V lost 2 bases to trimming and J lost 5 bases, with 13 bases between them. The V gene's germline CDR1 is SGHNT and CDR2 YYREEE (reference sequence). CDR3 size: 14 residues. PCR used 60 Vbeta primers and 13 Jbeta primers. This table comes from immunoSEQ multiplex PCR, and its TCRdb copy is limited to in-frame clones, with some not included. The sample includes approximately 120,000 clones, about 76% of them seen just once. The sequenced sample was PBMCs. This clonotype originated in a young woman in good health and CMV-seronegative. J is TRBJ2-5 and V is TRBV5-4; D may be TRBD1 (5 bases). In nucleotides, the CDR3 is TGTGCCAGCAGCTTCTTACTTAAGGGGGAGACCCAGTACTTC. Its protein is CASSFLLKGETQYF. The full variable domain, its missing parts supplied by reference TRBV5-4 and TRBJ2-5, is ETGVTQSPTHLIKTRGQQVTLRCSSQSGHNTVSWYQQALGQGPQFIFQYYREEENGRGNFPPRFSGLQFPNYSSELNVNALELDDSALYLCASSFLLKGETQYFGPGTRLLVL.